Below, 5 T cell receptor beta chains from the same sample are listed, as sequenced in a study of OX40 agonist ivuxolimab in advanced cancers. The method was immunoSEQ multiplex PCR; TCRdb's version includes in-frame clones alone and lacks a portion of them. Here the sample spans tens of thousands of clones, about 86% being singletons. The sample consisted of CD4+ or CD8+ T cells sorted from blood, taken in a trial of the OX40 agonist ivuxolimab. The receptors shown here come from an adult with an advanced solid tumor such as melanoma, head and neck, liver or kidney cancer.

The V gene is TRBV4-1, the J gene TRBJ2-5; the D gene could be TRBD1 or TRBD2 (6 bases each). Trimming took 4 bases from V and 5 from J, leaving 17 bases between them. This CDR3 has 15 amino acids. The germline V gene has CDR1 MGHRA and CDR2 YSYEKL. The CDR3 coding sequence is TGCGCCAGCAGCCTCCTGGTCCGGGGGCTGGAGACCCAGTACTTC. Encoded protein: CASSLLVRGLETQYF.

The chain joins TRBV5-4 to TRBJ2-5; no firm D call. Germline CDR1 is SGHNT and CDR2 is YYREEE (reference sequence). V lost 2 bases, J lost 5 bases, and 4 bases lay in between. CDR3 length: 11 amino acids. The CDR3 protein is CASSFRETQYF. CDR3 DNA: TGTGCCAGCAGCTTCCGGGAGACCCAGTACTTC.

This chain connects TRBV29-1 to TRBJ1-1, with D uncertain. The V gene's germline CDR1 is SQVTM and CDR2 ANQGSEA. The germline V and J ends were trimmed by 6 bases and 0 bases, with 2 bases remaining between them. CDR3 size: 10 residues. The CDR3 DNA follows: TGCAGCGTGATGAACACTGAAGCTTTCTTT. Encoded protein: CSVMNTEAFF.

This chain joins TRBV15 and TRBJ1-3, with 7 bases that match TRBD1. The ends lost 1 base at V and 4 bases at J; junction bases unmatched: 7. This CDR3 region has 16 residues. Germline CDR1 is LNHNV and CDR2 is YYDKDF (reference sequence). As DNA, the CDR3 is TGTGCCACCAGCAGAGGACAGGGTGTCTCCGGAAACACCATATATTTT. Translating it yields CATSRGQGVSGNTIYF.

This sequence joins TRBV11-3 and TRBJ2-1; D is possibly TRBD1 (6 bases). Germline loops: CDR1 SGHNT, CDR2 YENEEA. The CDR3 loop spans 15 amino acids. V lost 3 bases to trimming and J lost 0 bases, with 9 bases between them. CDR3 loop: CASSLGHTSYNEQFF. DNA of the CDR3: TGTGCCAGCAGCTTGGGACATACCTCCTACAATGAGCAGTTCTTC.